The present TCR beta chain was sequenced within a study of quantifying T cell responses using KT2 cells. The wider study: TCR alpha and beta constant-region primers primed reverse transcription of RNA.

The junction had 2 bases not matched to a gene; V was cut back by 0 bases and J by 4 bases. The CDR3 has 15 residues. The V gene's germline CDR1 is LNHNV and CDR2 YYDKDF (reference sequence). This clonotype occurred a few times. An oligo carrying a UMI was ligated to the cDNA 3' end. The first PCR ran 3 to 5 cycles with an equimolar RC1.1 and RC1.2 beta primer mix. TCRdb used MiXCR to reprocess the UMI-ligation and nested PCR reads, holding one entry per CDR3 protein. The table shows about 30,000 distinct CDR3 sequences, with 7.3% occurring only once. The TCR comes from a human donor. The V gene is TRBV15, the J gene TRBJ2-1; 8 nucleotides align to TRBD2. Source material: PBMCs spiked with cells of the T cell clone KT2. The CDR3 spells CATSRDGGGYNEQFF. Here the CDR3 DNA reads TGTGCCACCAGCAGAGATGGCGGGGGGTACAATGAGCAGTTCTTC.